This T cell receptor beta chain was identified in a study of blood T cell repertoires in COVID-19 (TCRdb year 2020). For the wider study: Collaborator samples came from the United States, Italy and Spain and covered acute and convalescent phases of COVID-19. The material from the prospective study consisted of cDNA or gDNA derived from T cells, B-cell-depleted T cells, or PBMCs. Subjects who had been exposed to COVID-19, were actively infected with it, or had recovered from it provided the deeply sampled blood TCRbeta repertoires that made up the dataset. The repertoires were made available in a free public database intended to serve as a resource for research on the immune response to SARS-CoV-2. Samples were obtained from the ongoing ImmuneRACE study (first 160 participants) and from over 1,000 subjects provided by 6 global collaborators. The sample metadata nearly always contained a de-identified subject ID, COVID-19 status, age in years and sex. Where available, HLA class I and class II types were taken from metadata supplied by the sample provider and were not determined by assay-based typing.

Each collaborating institution followed its own protocols to collect whole blood in K2EDTA tubes. For TCRbeta analysis, collaborators shipped samples in one of three forms: frozen whole blood, isolated PBMCs, or DNA extracted from either of those sample types. Comments on this clone: Its binding antigen is unknown. Per-base qualities were not stored, and no clone one base away is much larger.

For this chain, trimming is 4 bases at the V end and 4 bases at the J end, and the number of junction bases without a gene match is 6. The CDR3 spans 14 residues, from the cysteine through the phenylalanine. The DNA shown is the 42-base CDR3, in frame from base 1. Reading the germline V gene (reference sequence) gives CDR1 SEHNR and CDR2 FQNEAQ. The immunoSEQ Assay, a bias-controlled multiplex PCR, was used to amplify TCRbeta CDR3 regions from genomic DNA. The authors' analysis ran thus. Nucleated cell counts per sample were estimated from amplification of reference gene primers within the assay. To quantify the absolute abundance of each unique TCRbeta CDR3 rearrangement, sequence reads were collapsed and filtered. For each sample, productive Simpson clonality was calculated as the square root of Simpson's diversity index over productive rearrangements. As stored in TCRdb, this immuneACCESS dataset retains in-frame rearrangements with V and J assigned. A fraction of the clones does not appear; measured against another copy, unresolved V genes explain less than half of the discrepancy, and the remainder lacks a known reason. V and J calls plus clone size are reproduced from that table; the DNA served to infer D and trimming. The sample table holds 650,000 to 800,000 clones, of which more than 80% were seen once. Around 0.3% of the sample belongs to the ten largest clones.

The investigation overall reported the following: The quantity of clinical and demographic metadata differed by source and by participant and was supplied without curation.

The sample consisted of peripheral blood. This TCR was recovered from a woman between 18 and 29 years old with acute or convalescent COVID-19. The chain uses TRBV7-9 and TRBJ2-7; a stretch of 8 junction bases matches TRBD2. The CDR3 loop reads CASSSSGGVYEQYF. The bases are TGTGCCAGCAGCTCGAGCGGGGGAGTTTACGAGCAGTACTTC.